This section outlines one TCR beta chain sequence together with its context. Its antigen is undetermined. They built TCR cDNA with 5'RACE template switching, a step that put in a universal primer site and UMIs. TCRdb processed the 5' RACE reads anew with MiXCR; each CDR3 protein has one entry. The table includes a few hundred thousand distinct CDR3 sequences, roughly 8.6% detected once. The entry originates in a study of T cells after yellow fever vaccination. V dropped 5 bases and J dropped 6; count of bases not matched to a gene: 8. This CDR3 has 14 amino acids. Overall study results and limits: Contaminants from the bulk population, in the form of abundant clonotypes, could be found in FACS-sorted repertoires.

The TCR was taken from a young man who received the YFV17D yellow fever vaccine. The chain is built from TRBV12-3 or TRBV12-4 and TRBJ2-7, with TRBD2 matching 9 bases. The input for sequencing was PBMCs, taken about 49 days after the first yellow fever vaccination. The DNA of the CDR3 is TGTGCCAGCAGTACCGGGACTAGCCTCCTCGAGCAGTACTTC. Amino acids: CASSTGTSLLEQYF.